This T cell receptor (beta chain) was found in a study of long-term antiretroviral therapy in people with HIV. As for the study in general: A decade or so separates the oldest specimens from the later 2015 immediate-ART recommendation.

Researchers report immunoSEQ v3.0 was run at survey level. Measured with immunoSEQ multiplex PCR; TCRdb has only the in-frame clones, and not every one. This repertoire shows about 28,000 clones, roughly 88% found once; its top ten account for about 4%. Post-ART PBMC samples numbered at least two per donor, and pre-ART ones at least one. The origin of this receptor is a young man with HIV. Sequencing was performed on unsorted PBMCs, taken 0.8 years before starting antiretroviral therapy.

CDR3 nucleotides: TGTGCCAGCAGCTTAGGCCTAGCGGGAGTGCATACGCAGTATTTT. Translated, it gives CASSLGLAGVHTQYF. The chain uses TRBV7-3 and TRBJ2-3, with TRBD2 matching 10 bases. Germline V gene data show CDR1 as SGHTA and CDR2 as FQGTGA. This CDR3 has 15 residues. J gave up 7 bases and V 2 bases, and 6 bases lay outside the gene matches.